The 30 T cell receptor beta chains below were found in one sample sequenced in a study of shared clonotypes between healthy human individuals. Profiling relied on immunoSEQ multiplex PCR, and the TCRdb table lists in-frame clones only, not all of them. The sample includes roughly 1,000,000 clones, more than 75% seen only once; the top ten take 0.6% to 0.75%. Sequencing input: memory CD4+ T cells from PBMCs. This sample's subset: CD45RA-negative fraction. These receptors originate from a man younger than 35 in good health. Some clones in this sample may be carry-over from other donors' samples.

The rearrangement uses TRBV6-1 and TRBJ1-3; 7 bases agree with TRBD1. V was clipped by 3 bases and J by 5 bases; unmatched bases: 7. Per the germline V gene, CDR1 is MNHNS and CDR2 is SASEGT. The length of the CDR3 is 15 residues. The DNA for the CDR3 is TGTGCCAGCAGTGATCGACAGGGTTTTAGAAACACCATATATTTT. It is translated as CASSDRQGFRNTIYF.

The chain couples TRBV6-5 to TRBJ2-2; D might be TRBD1 or TRBD2, each matching 6 bases. Germline CDR1 and CDR2: MNHEY and SVGAGI. This CDR3 is built from 13 residues. V lost 5 bases and J 6 bases, leaving 10 bases between the germline ends. CDR3 sequence (DNA): TGTGCCAGCAGTGGCGGGACATCCGGGGAGCTGTTTTTT. The encoded protein is CASSGGTSGELFF.

The V and J genes are TRBV7-3 and TRBJ2-1, with 11 bases fitting TRBD2. V trimming: 5 bases; J trimming: 9 bases; junction bases outside the gene matches: 12. Germline lookup yields CDR1 SGHTA and CDR2 FQGTGA. CDR3 length: 16 amino acids. CDR3 sequence reads: CASSQARLAGSGEQFF. The CDR3 coding sequence is TGTGCCAGCAGCCAGGCCAGACTAGCGGGATCGGGTGAGCAGTTCTTC.

This chain connects TRBV4-1 to TRBJ2-2; D call uncertain. CDR3 length: 15 amino acids. Trimming stripped 2 bases from V and 6 bases from J, with 13 bases between. Germline-derived CDR1 and CDR2 are MGHRA and YSYEKL. CDR3 sequence (DNA): TGCGCCAGCAGCCAAAGGACCGAAGGTCCCGGGGAGCTGTTTTTT. Translation gives CASSQRTEGPGELFF.

This clone was seen a single time. The V and J genes are TRBV7-7 and TRBJ2-3; D may match TRBD1 or TRBD2 (5 bases each). Looked up from germline, CDR1 is SSHAT and CDR2 is FNYEAQ (reference sequence). This CDR3 region has 14 residues. With 5 bases removed from V and 4 bases from J, the gap between germline ends came to 13 bases. Here the CDR3 DNA reads TGTGCCAGCAGCGCAGCCCGAGGGGCAGATACGCAGTATTTT. Translation gives CASSAARGADTQYF.

The V and J genes are TRBV6-1 and TRBJ1-5; tentatively, D is TRBD1 (5 bases). Germline values: CDR1 MNHNS, CDR2 SASEGT. CDR3 length: 13 amino acids. V was shortened by 6 bases and J by 5 bases, with 11 bases between the two germline ends. The CDR3 spells CASRPRGDQPQHF. The CDR3 DNA is TGTGCCAGCAGACCCCGGGGCGATCAGCCCCAGCATTTT.

V usage is TRBV18 and J usage is TRBJ1-5; weak D call: TRBD1 (6 bases). CDR1 and CDR2 from the germline V gene are KGHSH and LQKENI. CDR3 size: 15 residues. The V end lost 3 bases, the J end lost 0 bases, and 9 bases lay between the germline ends. The CDR3 protein is CASSPGTNSNQPQHF. CDR3 bases: TGTGCCAGCTCACCCGGGACAAATAGCAATCAGCCCCAGCATTTT.

This chain connects TRBV27 to TRBJ2-3, with D perhaps matching TRBD1 (5 bases). The V and J ends lost 5 bases and 10 bases respectively, with 19 bases between them. The CDR3 extends over 14 amino acids. In germline, CDR1 is MNHEY, CDR2 SMNVEV (reference sequence). CDR3 sequence reads: CASSPEPRGTAQYF. The CDR3 region has the DNA TGTGCCAGCAGTCCAGAGCCTAGGGGAACCGCGCAGTATTTT.

The chain couples TRBV7-8 to TRBJ2-1; TRBD2 is a possible D gene (6 bases). V dropped 2 bases and J dropped 5 bases, with 22 bases sitting between them. CDR3 length: 18 residues. From germline, CDR1 is SGHVS and CDR2 FQNEAQ. This chain's CDR3 is CASSLRWGDASPDNEQFF. The CDR3 nucleotides are TGTGCCAGCAGCTTAAGGTGGGGGGACGCAAGCCCTGACAATGAGCAGTTCTTC.

The J gene is TRBJ1-2, the V gene TRBV9; D not certain. The CDR3 length is 15 residues. The germline V gene has CDR1 SGDLS and CDR2 YYNGEE. Trimming took off 0 bases at V and 0 bases at J, with 9 bases between the two ends. CDR3: CASSVDGSSNYGYTF. In DNA form, the CDR3 reads TGTGCCAGCAGCGTAGATGGGTCCTCTAACTATGGCTACACCTTC.

The chain has TRBV7-9 and TRBJ2-3; 8 positions agree with TRBD1. Germline V gene data show CDR1 as SEHNR and CDR2 as FQNEAQ (reference sequence). The CDR3 length is 17 residues. V lost 5 bases to trimming and J lost 0 bases; unmatched junction nucleotides: 10. The CDR3 loop reads CASSPYPRDRSTDTQYF. The DNA for the CDR3 is TGTGCCAGCAGCCCGTACCCCCGGGACAGGAGCACAGATACGCAGTATTTT.

A single count supports this clone. The chain links TRBV7-2 to TRBJ2-7; 8 bases agree with TRBD2. Germline CDR1 is SGHTA and CDR2 is FQGNSA. The ends lost 7 bases at V and 4 bases at J; junction bases unmatched: 9. This CDR3 region has 14 residues. CDR3 residues: CASTHGRAGYEQYF. The CDR3 DNA sequence: TGTGCCAGCACCCACGGGAGGGCTGGGTACGAGCAGTACTTC. Variable domain in full (rest from reference TRBV7-2 and TRBJ2-7): GAGVSQSPSNKVTEKGKDVELRCDPISGHTALYWYRQSLGQGLEFLIYFQGNSAPDKSGLPSDRFSAERTGGSVSTLTIQRTQQEDSAVYLCASTHGRAGYEQYFGPGTRLTVT.

The J gene is TRBJ2-7, the V gene TRBV7-2; 9 bases match TRBD1. The V gene's germline CDR1 is SGHTA and CDR2 FQGNSA. V dropped 1 base and J dropped 2; count of bases not matched to a gene: 3. The CDR3 sequence is 15 residues long. The DNA for the CDR3 is TGTGCCAGCAGCTTAGAGGGGACAGGGACCTACGAGCAGTACTTC. This sequence encodes CASSLEGTGTYEQYF.

This chain joins TRBV9 and TRBJ2-7, with a weak D call TRBD2 (6 bases). V was cut by 0 bases and J by 2 bases, with 21 bases left in between. The CDR3 covers 18 residues. The germline V gene encodes CDR1 SGDLS and CDR2 YYNGEE. The CDR3 is CASSVGTRVAGIPYEQYF. The CDR3 DNA sequence: TGTGCCAGCAGCGTAGGGACCCGGGTGGCGGGGATCCCCTACGAGCAGTACTTC.

The V and J genes are TRBV27 and TRBJ2-7; tentatively, D is TRBD2 (5 bases). Germline values: CDR1 MNHEY, CDR2 SMNVEV (reference sequence). This CDR3 is built from 15 residues. V dropped 6 bases and J dropped 2 bases, with 17 bases sitting between them. The CDR3 region has the DNA TGTGCCAGCAGAGGCGGGCAGGCCAGAACCTACGAGCAGTACTTC. Translating gives CASRGGQARTYEQYF.

The chain joins TRBV6-5 to TRBJ1-5; D unresolved. CDR3 length equals 13 residues. Germline V gene lookup returns CDR1 MNHEY and CDR2 SVGAGI. Deletions cut 4 bases from V and 5 bases from J, with 9 bases between. CDR3 protein: CASSLGLDQPQHF. As DNA, the CDR3 is TGTGCCAGCAGTTTAGGTCTCGATCAGCCCCAGCATTTT.

The chain uses TRBV28 and TRBJ2-1; D ambiguous. The V end was cut by 2 bases, the J end by 7 bases, with 6 bases between. The CDR3 has 12 residues. Germline CDR1 MDHEN, CDR2 SYDVKM. CDR3 in amino acids: CASSLGPNEQFF. Written as DNA, the CDR3 is TGTGCCAGCAGTTTAGGGCCTAATGAGCAGTTCTTC.

The genes are TRBV4-1 and TRBJ2-3; 10 bases agree with TRBD1. The CDR3 is 14 residues long. J was trimmed by 5 bases and V by 5 bases; bases with no gene match: 4. Germline V gene data show CDR1 as MGHRA and CDR2 as YSYEKL. The chain's CDR3 is CASSYDRGQDTQYF. In DNA form, the CDR3 reads TGCGCCAGCAGCTACGACAGGGGGCAAGATACGCAGTATTTT.

The chain has TRBV28 and TRBJ1-2; no definite D call. Germline assignment: CDR1 MDHEN and CDR2 SYDVKM. The CDR3 extends over 14 amino acids. The V end was cut by 6 bases, the J end by 4 bases, with 15 bases between. The CDR3 DNA follows: TGTGCCAGCAGGACAACTGGGGTGGGCTATGGCTACACCTTC. Amino acids: CASRTTGVGYGYTF.

The V and J genes are TRBV5-4 and TRBJ1-2, with no clear D. V was clipped by 1 base and J by 5 bases, with 9 bases between them. Per the germline V gene, CDR1 is SGHNT and CDR2 is YYREEE (reference sequence). The CDR3 runs to 13 residues. For the CDR3, the DNA is TGTGCCAGCAGCTTGTGGTCGCTGTATGGCTACACCTTC. Translating it yields CASSLWSLYGYTF.

The chain combines TRBV2 with TRBJ2-7, with TRBD2 identical over 7 bases. Germline lookup yields CDR1 SNHLY and CDR2 FYNNEI. Germline trimming cut 7 bases from V and 0 bases from J; bases unmatched to any gene: 6. The CDR3 is 14 amino acids. The CDR3 DNA reads TGTGCCAGCACCGACAGCGGGATCTCCTACGAGCAGTACTTC. Residues: CASTDSGISYEQYF.

There are many counts of this clone. The same CDR3 also results from other DNA sequences found in this sample. V gene TRBV2 combines with J gene TRBJ1-2, with TRBD1 matching 7 bases. V shed 4 bases and J 1 base; nucleotides not matched to a gene: 3. The V gene's germline CDR1 is SNHLY and CDR2 FYNNEI. The CDR3 runs to 14 residues. The CDR3, as DNA: TGTGCCAGCAGTGGACAGGGCCTTAACTATGGCTACACCTTC. Translating gives CASSGQGLNYGYTF.

V usage is TRBV11-2 and J usage is TRBJ1-6, with D possibly TRBD1 on 5 matching bases. The V end was cut by 5 bases, the J end by 7 bases, with 15 bases between. Germline values: CDR1 SGHAT, CDR2 FQNNGV. The CDR3 length is 15 residues. DNA for the CDR3: TGTGCCAGCAGCCGTATCGGGGGGGGAAATTCACCCCTCCACTTT. It encodes CASSRIGGGNSPLHF.

Here the CDR3 reads CASSLTFGASYNEQFF. In DNA, the CDR3 is TGTGCCAGCAGCTTAACTTTCGGAGCCTCCTACAATGAGCAGTTCTTC. This chain joins TRBV7-3 and TRBJ2-1; D is ambiguous. Trimming left V 0 bases short and J 0 bases short, with 9 bases between. The CDR3 covers 16 residues. The V gene's germline CDR1 is SGHTA and CDR2 FQGTGA.

The chain uses TRBV5-1 and TRBJ2-5; TRBD2 agrees at 12 bases. V lost 4 bases and J lost 5; bases outside the gene matches: 9. Germline CDR1 and CDR2: SGHRS and YFSETQ. The CDR3 spans 16 residues. CDR3 in amino acids: CASSPVVLAGGETQYF. CDR3 coding DNA: TGCGCCAGCAGCCCTGTGGTGCTAGCGGGAGGGGAGACCCAGTACTTC. Combining the CDR3 with reference TRBV5-1 and TRBJ2-5 gives the whole variable domain KAGVTQTPRYLIKTRGQQVTLSCSPISGHRSVSWYQQTPGQGLQFLFEYFSETQRNKGNFPGRFSGRQFSNSRSEMNVSTLELGDSALYLCASSPVVLAGGETQYFGPGTRLLVL.

This clone was detected many times. The CDR3 spells CASSLVREGGGYTF. In DNA form, the CDR3 reads TGTGCCAGCAGCTTGGTGAGGGAAGGTGGTGGCTACACCTTC. V usage is TRBV5-5 and J usage is TRBJ1-2; D is uncertain. Per germline, CDR1 SGHKS and CDR2 YYEKEE (reference sequence). V lost 0 bases to trimming and J lost 7 bases, with 13 bases between them. The CDR3 totals 14 residues.

Note on this clone: The identical CDR3 is also encoded by other nucleotide sequences in the sample. V gene TRBV9 combines with J gene TRBJ2-1, with D perhaps TRBD1 (5 bases). Germline values: CDR1 SGDLS, CDR2 YYNGEE. The CDR3 is 13 residues long. V was shortened by 0 bases and J by 9 bases, with 10 bases between the two germline ends. CDR3 bases: TGTGCCAGCAGCGTAGGGGGTCAGGGTGAGCAGTTCTTC. Protein: CASSVGGQGEQFF.

The chain combines TRBV4-1 with TRBJ2-3; D not certain. CDR1 and CDR2 from the germline V gene are MGHRA and YSYEKL. Trimming stripped 4 bases from V and 6 bases from J, with 8 bases between. This CDR3 region has 12 residues. This CDR3 reads CASSRPRDTQYF. The CDR3 DNA follows: TGCGCCAGCAGCCGCCCGCGCGATACGCAGTATTTT.

V usage is TRBV19 and J usage is TRBJ2-3; 7 nucleotides agree with TRBD2. The CDR3 extends over 14 amino acids. Germline CDR1 LNHDA, CDR2 SQIVND (reference sequence). V shed 7 bases and J 5 bases; nucleotides not matched to a gene: 9. The CDR3 reads CASNGGSLGDTQYF. In DNA, the CDR3 is TGTGCCAGTAACGGCGGGAGTCTGGGAGATACGCAGTATTTT.

The chain is built from TRBV11-1 and TRBJ2-7; TRBD1 matches at 8 bases. Germline CDR1 is SGHAT and CDR2 is FQDESV (reference sequence). V shed 4 bases, J shed 5 bases, and the junction held 1 base outside the gene matches. This CDR3 contains 12 residues. Here the CDR3 DNA reads TGTGCCAGCAGCTCGGACAGGGACGAGCAGTACTTC. This sequence encodes CASSSDRDEQYF.